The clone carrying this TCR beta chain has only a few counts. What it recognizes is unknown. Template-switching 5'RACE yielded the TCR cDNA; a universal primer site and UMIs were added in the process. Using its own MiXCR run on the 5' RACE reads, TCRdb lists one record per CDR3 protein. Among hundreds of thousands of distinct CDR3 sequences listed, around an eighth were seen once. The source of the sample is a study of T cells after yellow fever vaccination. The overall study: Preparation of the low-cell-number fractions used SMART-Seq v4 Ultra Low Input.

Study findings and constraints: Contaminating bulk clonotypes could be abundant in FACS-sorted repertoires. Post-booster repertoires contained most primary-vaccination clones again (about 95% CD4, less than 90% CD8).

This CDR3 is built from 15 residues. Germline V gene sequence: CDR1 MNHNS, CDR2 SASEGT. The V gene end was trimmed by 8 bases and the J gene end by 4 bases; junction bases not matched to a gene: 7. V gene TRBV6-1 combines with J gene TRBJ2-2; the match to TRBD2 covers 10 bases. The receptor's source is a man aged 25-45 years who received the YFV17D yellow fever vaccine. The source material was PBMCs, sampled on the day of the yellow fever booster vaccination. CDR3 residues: CASEGRTSGTGELFF. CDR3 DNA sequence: TGTGCCAGCGAGGGAAGGACTAGCGGCACCGGGGAGCTGTTTTTT.